This entry is about one T cell receptor beta chain. Measured with immunoSEQ multiplex PCR; TCRdb has only the in-frame clones, and not every one. The sample has nearly 2 million clones, approximately 94% seen once. This sample was taken from a study of shared clonotypes between healthy human individuals. At the level of the study: Each donor contributed plates that comprised three CD4 naive, three CD4 memory, two CD8 naive and one CD8 memory.

Naivety among CD8 cells was defined by CD45RO negativity and positive CCR7 selection, thereby excluding terminally differentiated effector memory CD45RA+ cells. The CDR3 sequence is 15 residues long. J gave up 4 bases and V 5 bases, and 4 bases lay outside the gene matches. The germline gives CDR1 MNHEY, CDR2 SMNVEV (reference sequence). The sequencing input was naive CD8+ T cells sorted from blood. J is TRBJ2-7 and V is TRBV27, with TRBD2 matching over 14 bases. The sequence was obtained from a man younger than 35 in good health. The chain's CDR3 is CASSPGLAGDYEQYF. CDR3 sequence (DNA): TGTGCCAGCAGTCCGGGACTAGCGGGAGATTACGAGCAGTACTTC.